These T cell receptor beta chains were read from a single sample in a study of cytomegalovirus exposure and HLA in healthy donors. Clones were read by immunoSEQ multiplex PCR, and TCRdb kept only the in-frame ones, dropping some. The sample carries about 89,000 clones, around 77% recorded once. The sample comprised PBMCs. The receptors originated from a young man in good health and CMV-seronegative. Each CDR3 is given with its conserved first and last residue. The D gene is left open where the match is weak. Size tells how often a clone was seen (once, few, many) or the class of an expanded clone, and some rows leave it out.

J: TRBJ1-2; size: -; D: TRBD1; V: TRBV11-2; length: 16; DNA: TGTGCCAGCAGCCCGAGGACAGGGACAGCTAACTATGGCTACACCTTC; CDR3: CASSPRTGTANYGYTF
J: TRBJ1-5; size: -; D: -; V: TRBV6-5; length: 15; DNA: TGTGCCAGCAGTTACTCGACTATAAGCAATCAGCCCCAGCATTTT; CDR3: CASSYSTISNQPQHF
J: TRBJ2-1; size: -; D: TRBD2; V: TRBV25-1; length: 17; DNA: TGTGCCAGCAGTTCCACCCATAGCGGGGGGGCCGGGAATGAGCAGTTCTTC; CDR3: CASSSTHSGGAGNEQFF
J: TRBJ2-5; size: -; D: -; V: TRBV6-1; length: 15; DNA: TGTGCCAGCAGTGAAGCGACGGGAACCCAAGAGACCCAGTACTTC; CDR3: CASSEATGTQETQYF
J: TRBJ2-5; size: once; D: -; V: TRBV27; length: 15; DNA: TGTGCCAGCAGTCTCGGACAGTTCGCACAAGAGACCCAGTACTTC; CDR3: CASSLGQFAQETQYF
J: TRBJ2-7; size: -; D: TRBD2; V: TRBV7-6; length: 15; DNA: TGTGCCAGCAGCTCCTCCACTAGCGGGACAGGCGAGCAGTACTTC; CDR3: CASSSSTSGTGEQYF
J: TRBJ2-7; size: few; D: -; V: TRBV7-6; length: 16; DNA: TGTGCCAGCAGCCCCGCCCTGGGGGGTCGCTCCTACGAGCAGTACTTC; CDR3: CASSPALGGRSYEQYF
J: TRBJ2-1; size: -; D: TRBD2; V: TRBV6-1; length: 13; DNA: TGTGCCAGCAGAACTAGCGGGTTGCATGAGCAGTTCTTC; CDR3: CASRTSGLHEQFF
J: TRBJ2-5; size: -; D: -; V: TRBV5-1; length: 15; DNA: TGCGCCAGCAGCTTGGGACCGACTAGGGAAGAGACCCAGTACTTC; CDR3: CASSLGPTREETQYF
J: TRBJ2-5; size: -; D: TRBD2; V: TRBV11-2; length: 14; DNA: TGTGCCAGCAGCTCGGGACTAGCGGAAGAGACCCAGTACTTC; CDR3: CASSSGLAEETQYF
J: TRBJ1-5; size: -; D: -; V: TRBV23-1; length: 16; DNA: TGCGCCAGCAGTCAAGGGGGGTTTAATAGCAATCAGCCCCAGCATTTT; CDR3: CASSQGGFNSNQPQHF
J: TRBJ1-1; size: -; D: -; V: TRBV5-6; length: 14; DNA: TGTGCCAGCACCCCGGACAGTATGAACACTGAAGCTTTCTTT; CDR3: CASTPDSMNTEAFF
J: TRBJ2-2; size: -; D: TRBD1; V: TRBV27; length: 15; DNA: TGTGCCAGCAGTTCCGGGACAGAGAACACCGGGGAGCTGTTTTTT; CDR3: CASSSGTENTGELFF
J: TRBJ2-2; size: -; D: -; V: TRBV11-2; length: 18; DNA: TGTGCCAGCAGCTTATGGATTAGCGGAAAATTGGGCACCGGGGAGCTGTTTTTT; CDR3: CASSLWISGKLGTGELFF
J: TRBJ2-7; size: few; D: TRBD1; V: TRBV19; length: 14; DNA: TGTGCCAGTAGTATCGGGACAGGTACCTACGAGCAGTACTTC; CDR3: CASSIGTGTYEQYF
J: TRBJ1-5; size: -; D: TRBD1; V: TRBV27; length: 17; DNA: TGTGCCAGCAGTCCCCGAACCAGACAGGGGCGCAATCAGCCCCAGCATTTT; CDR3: CASSPRTRQGRNQPQHF
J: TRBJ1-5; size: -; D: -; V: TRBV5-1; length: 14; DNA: TGCGCCAGCAGCACGACAGGAGTCAATCAGCCCCAGCATTTT; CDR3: CASSTTGVNQPQHF
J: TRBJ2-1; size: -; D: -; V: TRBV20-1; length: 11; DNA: TGCAGTGCCGCAGGCTACAATGAGCAGTTCTTC; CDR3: CSAAGYNEQFF
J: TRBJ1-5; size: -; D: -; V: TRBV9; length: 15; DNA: TGTGCCAGCAGCCAATCCGGGGAAGGCGGTCAGCCCCAGCATTTT; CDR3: CASSQSGEGGQPQHF
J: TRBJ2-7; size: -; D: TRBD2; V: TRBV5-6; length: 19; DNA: TGTGCCAGCAGCCCCCGGGGACTAGCGGGAGGGGGGTTCTCCTACGAGCAGTACTTC; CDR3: CASSPRGLAGGGFSYEQYF
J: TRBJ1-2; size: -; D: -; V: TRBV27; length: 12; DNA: TGTGCCAGCAGCAGGGGCAACTATGGCTACACCTTC; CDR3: CASSRGNYGYTF
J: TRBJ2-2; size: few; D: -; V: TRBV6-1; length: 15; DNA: TGTGCCAGCACCCCAATGACAGATAACACCGGGGAGCTGTTTTTT; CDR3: CASTPMTDNTGELFF
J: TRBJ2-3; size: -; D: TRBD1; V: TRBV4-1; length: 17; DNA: TGCGCCAGCAGCCGCGGACAGGGGGGATATAGCACAGATACGCAGTATTTT; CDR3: CASSRGQGGYSTDTQYF
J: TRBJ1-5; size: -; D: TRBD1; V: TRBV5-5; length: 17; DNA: TGTGCCAGCAGCTTGGTTTGGACAGGACTTAGCAATCAGCCCCAGCATTTT; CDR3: CASSLVWTGLSNQPQHF
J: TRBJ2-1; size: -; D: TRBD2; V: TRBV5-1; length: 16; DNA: TGCGCCAGCAGCCCACCCGGGGCGGGGGTTATCAATGAGCAGTTCTTC; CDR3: CASSPPGAGVINEQFF
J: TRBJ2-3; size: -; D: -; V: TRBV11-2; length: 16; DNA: TGTGCCAGCAGCTTAGATATTGTGCTAGCTACAGATACGCAGTATTTT; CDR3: CASSLDIVLATDTQYF
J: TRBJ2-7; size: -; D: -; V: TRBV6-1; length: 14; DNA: TGTGCCAGTCACAACCAAGGGGGTGGATACGAGCAGTACTTC; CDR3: CASHNQGGGYEQYF
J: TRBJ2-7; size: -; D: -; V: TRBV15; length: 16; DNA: TGTGCCACCAGCAGAGATGGGGGCAGGAGCTCCTACGAGCAGTACTTC; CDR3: CATSRDGGRSSYEQYF
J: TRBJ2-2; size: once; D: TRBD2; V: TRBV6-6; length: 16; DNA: TGTGCCAGCAGAACTATAGCGGGAGAGAACACCGGGGAGCTGTTTTTT; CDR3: CASRTIAGENTGELFF
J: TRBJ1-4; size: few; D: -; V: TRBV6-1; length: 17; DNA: TGTGCCAGCAGTGGGGGGAGGGGCGCCGTCCTTGGTGAAAAACTGTTTTTT; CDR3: CASSGGRGAVLGEKLFF
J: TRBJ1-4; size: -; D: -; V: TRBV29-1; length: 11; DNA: TGCAGCGTTTTCGTGAATGAAAAACTGTTTTTT; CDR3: CSVFVNEKLFF